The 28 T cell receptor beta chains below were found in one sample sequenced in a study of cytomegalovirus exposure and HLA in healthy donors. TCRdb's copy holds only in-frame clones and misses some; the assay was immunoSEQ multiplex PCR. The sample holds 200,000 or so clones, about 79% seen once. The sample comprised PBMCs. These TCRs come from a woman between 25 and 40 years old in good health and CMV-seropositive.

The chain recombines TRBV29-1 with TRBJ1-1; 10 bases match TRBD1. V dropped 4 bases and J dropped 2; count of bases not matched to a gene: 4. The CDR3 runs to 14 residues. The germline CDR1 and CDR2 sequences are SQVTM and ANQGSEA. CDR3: CSVGRDRGNTEAFF. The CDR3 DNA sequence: TGCAGCGTTGGACGGGACAGGGGCAACACTGAAGCTTTCTTT.

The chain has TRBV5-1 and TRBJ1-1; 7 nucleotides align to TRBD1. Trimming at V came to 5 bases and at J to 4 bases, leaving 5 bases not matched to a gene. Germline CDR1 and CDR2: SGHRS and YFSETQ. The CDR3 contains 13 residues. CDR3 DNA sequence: TGCGCCAGCAGTTGGTACAGGGGCACTGAAGCTTTCTTT. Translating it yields CASSWYRGTEAFF.

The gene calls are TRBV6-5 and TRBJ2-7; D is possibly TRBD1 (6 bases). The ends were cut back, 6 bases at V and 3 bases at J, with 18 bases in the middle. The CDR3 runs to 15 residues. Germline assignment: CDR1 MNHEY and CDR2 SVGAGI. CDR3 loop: CASSRAGTLNYEQYF. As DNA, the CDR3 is TGTGCCAGCAGCCGTGCCGGGACACTTAACTACGAGCAGTACTTC.

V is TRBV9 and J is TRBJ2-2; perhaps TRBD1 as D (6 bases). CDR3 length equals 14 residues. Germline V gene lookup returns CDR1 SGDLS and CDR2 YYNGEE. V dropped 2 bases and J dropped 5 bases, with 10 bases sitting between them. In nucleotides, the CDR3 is TGTGCCAGCAGCGTCTCAGGGGTGACCGGGGAGCTGTTTTTT. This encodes CASSVSGVTGELFF.

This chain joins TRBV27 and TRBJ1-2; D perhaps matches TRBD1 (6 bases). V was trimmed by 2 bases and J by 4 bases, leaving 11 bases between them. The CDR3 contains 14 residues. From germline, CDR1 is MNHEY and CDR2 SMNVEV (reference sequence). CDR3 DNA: TGTGCCAGCAGTTTACAGGGGCCCAGCTATGGCTACACCTTC. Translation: CASSLQGPSYGYTF.

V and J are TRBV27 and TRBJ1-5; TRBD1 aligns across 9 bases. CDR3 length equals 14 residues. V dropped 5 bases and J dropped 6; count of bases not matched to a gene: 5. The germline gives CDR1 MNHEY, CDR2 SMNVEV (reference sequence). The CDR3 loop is CASSPYRGRQPQHF. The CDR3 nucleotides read TGTGCCAGCAGTCCCTACAGGGGGCGTCAGCCCCAGCATTTT.

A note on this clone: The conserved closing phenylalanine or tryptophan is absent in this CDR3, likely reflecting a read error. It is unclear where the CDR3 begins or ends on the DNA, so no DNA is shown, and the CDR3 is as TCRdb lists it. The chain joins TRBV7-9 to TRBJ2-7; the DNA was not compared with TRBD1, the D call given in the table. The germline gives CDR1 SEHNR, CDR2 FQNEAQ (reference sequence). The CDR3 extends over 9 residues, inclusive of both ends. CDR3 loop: CASSLATGP.

Here the CDR3 reads CASRVTGGNQPQHF. In nucleotides, the CDR3 is TGTGCCAGCAGAGTGACAGGGGGCAATCAGCCCCAGCATTTT. The chain carries TRBV2 and TRBJ1-5; 8 bases are shared with TRBD1. V was clipped by 6 bases and J by 2 bases; unmatched bases: 3. There are 14 residues in the CDR3. From germline, CDR1 is SNHLY and CDR2 FYNNEI.

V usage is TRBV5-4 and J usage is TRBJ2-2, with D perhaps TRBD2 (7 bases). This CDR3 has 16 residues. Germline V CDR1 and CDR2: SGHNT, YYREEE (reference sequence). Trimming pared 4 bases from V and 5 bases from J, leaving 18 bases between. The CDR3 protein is CASSPGGAGRTGELFF. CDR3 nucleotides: TGTGCCAGCAGCCCTGGGGGGGCGGGGAGGACCGGGGAGCTGTTTTTT.

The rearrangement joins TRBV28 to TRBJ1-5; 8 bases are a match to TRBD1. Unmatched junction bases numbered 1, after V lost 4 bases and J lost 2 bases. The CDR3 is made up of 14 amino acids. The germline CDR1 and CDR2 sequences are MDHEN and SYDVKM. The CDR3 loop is CASSSGQGNQPQHF. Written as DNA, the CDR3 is TGTGCCAGCAGTTCGGGACAGGGCAATCAGCCCCAGCATTTT.

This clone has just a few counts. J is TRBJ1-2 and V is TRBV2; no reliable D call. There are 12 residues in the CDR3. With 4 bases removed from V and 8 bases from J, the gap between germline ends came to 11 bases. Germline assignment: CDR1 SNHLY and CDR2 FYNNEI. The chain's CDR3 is CASSGDEGGYTF. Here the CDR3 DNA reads TGTGCCAGCAGTGGAGACGAGGGAGGCTACACCTTC.

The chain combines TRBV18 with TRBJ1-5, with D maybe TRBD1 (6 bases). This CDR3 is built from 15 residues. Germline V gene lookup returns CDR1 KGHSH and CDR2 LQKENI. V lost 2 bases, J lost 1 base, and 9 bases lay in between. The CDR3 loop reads CASSPVTGSNQPQHF. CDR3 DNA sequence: TGTGCCAGCTCACCAGTAACAGGGAGCAATCAGCCCCAGCATTTT. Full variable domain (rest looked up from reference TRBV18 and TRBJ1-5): NAGVMQNPRHLVRRRGQEARLRCSPMKGHSHVYWYRQLPEEGLKFMVYLQKENIIDESGMPKERFSAEFPKEGPSILRIQQVVRGDSAAYFCASSPVTGSNQPQHFGDGTRLSIL.

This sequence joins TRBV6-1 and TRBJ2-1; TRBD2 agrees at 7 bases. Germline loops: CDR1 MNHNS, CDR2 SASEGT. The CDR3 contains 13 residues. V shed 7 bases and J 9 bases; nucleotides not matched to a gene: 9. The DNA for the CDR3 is TGTGCCAGCAAGACTAGCCTGTTGTCTGAGCAGTTCTTC. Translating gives CASKTSLLSEQFF.

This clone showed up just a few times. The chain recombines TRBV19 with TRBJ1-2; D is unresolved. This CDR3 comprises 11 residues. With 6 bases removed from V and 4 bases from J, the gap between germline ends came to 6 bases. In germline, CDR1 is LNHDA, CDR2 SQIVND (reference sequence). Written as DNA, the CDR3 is TGTGCCAGTAGAGAGGGCTATGGCTACACCTTC. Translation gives CASREGYGYTF.

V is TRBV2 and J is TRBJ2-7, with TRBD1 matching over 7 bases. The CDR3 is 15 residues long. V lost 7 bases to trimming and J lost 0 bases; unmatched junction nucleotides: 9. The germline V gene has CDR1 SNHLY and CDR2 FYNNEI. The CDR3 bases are TGTGCCAGCACCGTGACAGGGTCGAGCTCCTACGAGCAGTACTTC. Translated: CASTVTGSSSYEQYF. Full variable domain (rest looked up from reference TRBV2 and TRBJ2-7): EPEVTQTPSHQVTQMGQEVILRCVPISNHLYFYWYRQILGQKVEFLVSFYNNEISEKSEIFDDQFSVERPDGSNFTLKIRSTKLEDSAMYFCASTVTGSSSYEQYFGPGTRLTVT.

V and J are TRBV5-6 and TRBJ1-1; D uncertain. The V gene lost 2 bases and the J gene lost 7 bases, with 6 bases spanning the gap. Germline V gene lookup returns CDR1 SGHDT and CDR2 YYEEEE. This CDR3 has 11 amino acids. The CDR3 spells CASSLGGEAFF. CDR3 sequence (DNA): TGTGCCAGCAGCTTAGGCGGTGAAGCTTTCTTT.

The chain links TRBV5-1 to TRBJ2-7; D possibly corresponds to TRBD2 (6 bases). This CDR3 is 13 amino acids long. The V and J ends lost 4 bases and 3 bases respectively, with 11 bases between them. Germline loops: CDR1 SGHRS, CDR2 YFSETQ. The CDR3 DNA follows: TGCGCCAGCAGCCCCGGGAGAATCTACGAGCAGTACTTC. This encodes CASSPGRIYEQYF.

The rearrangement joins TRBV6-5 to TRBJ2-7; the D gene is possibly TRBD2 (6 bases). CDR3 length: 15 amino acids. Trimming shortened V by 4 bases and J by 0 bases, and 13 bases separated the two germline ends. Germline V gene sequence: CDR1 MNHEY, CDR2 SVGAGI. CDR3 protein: CASSSRGSGSYEQYF. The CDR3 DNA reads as TGTGCCAGCAGTTCCCGGGGTAGCGGCTCCTACGAGCAGTACTTC.

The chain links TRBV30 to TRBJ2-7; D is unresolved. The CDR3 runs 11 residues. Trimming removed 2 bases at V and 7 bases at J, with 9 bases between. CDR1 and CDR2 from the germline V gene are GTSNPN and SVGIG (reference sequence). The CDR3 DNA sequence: TGTGCCTGGAGTCCCCCCGGGGAGCAGTACTTC. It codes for CAWSPPGEQYF.

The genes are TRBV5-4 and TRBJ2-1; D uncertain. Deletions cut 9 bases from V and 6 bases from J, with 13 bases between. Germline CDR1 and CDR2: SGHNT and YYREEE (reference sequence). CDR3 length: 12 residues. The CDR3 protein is CATNPVSNEQFF. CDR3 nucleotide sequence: TGTGCCACCAATCCGGTTAGCAATGAGCAGTTCTTC. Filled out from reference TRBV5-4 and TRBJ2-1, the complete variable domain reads ETGVTQSPTHLIKTRGQQVTLRCSSQSGHNTVSWYQQALGQGPQFIFQYYREEENGRGNFPPRFSGLQFPNYSSELNVNALELDDSALYLCATNPVSNEQFFGPGTRLTVL.

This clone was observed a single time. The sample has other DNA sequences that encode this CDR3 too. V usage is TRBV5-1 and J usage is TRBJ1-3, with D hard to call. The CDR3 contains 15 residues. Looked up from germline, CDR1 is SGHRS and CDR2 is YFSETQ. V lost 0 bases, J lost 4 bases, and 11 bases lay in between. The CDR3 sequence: CASSLDGGLGNTIYF. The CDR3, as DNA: TGCGCCAGCAGCTTGGACGGAGGACTGGGAAACACCATATATTTT.

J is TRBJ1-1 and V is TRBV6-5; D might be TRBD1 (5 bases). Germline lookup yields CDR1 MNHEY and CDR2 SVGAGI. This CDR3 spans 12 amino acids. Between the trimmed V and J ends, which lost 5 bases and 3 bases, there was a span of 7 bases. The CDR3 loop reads CASSGRDTEAFF. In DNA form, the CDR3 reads TGTGCCAGCAGTGGCAGGGACACTGAAGCTTTCTTT.

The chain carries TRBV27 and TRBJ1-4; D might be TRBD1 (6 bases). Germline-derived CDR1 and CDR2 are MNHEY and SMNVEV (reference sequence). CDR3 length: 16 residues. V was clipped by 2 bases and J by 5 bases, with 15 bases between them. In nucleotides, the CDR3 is TGTGCCAGCAGTTTACAGGGGAGCTGGGGGAATGAAAAACTGTTTTTT. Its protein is CASSLQGSWGNEKLFF.

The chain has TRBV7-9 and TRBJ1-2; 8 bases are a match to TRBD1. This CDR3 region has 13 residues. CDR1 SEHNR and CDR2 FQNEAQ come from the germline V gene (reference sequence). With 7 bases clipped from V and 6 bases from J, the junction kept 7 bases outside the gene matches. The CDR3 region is CASTLGTGNGYTF. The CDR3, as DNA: TGTGCCAGCACCTTGGGGACAGGAAATGGCTACACCTTC.

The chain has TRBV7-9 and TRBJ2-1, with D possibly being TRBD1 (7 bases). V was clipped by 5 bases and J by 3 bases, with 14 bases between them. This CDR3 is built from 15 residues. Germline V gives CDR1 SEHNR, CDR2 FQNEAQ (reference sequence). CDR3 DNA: TGTGCCAGCAGCCCGGCGGGACAGTTCTACAATGAGCAGTTCTTC. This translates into CASSPAGQFYNEQFF.

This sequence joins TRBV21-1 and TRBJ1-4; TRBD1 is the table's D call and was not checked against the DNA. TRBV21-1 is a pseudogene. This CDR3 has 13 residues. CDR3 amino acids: CASSDGQNEKLFF. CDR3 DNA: TGTGCCAGCAGCGATGGACAGAATGAAAAACTGTTTTTT.

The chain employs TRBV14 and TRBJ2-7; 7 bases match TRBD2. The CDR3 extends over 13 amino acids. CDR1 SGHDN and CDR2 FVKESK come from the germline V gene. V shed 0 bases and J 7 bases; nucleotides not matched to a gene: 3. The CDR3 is CASSQDLAAEQYF. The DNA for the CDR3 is TGTGCCAGCAGCCAAGATCTAGCGGCAGAGCAGTACTTC.

The DNA of the CDR3 is TGCAGCGTTGGCCCAGGGAACGAGCAGTACTTC. This encodes CSVGPGNEQYF. The rearrangement uses TRBV29-1 and TRBJ2-7; maybe TRBD1 (5 bases). This CDR3 is built from 11 residues. Trimming pared 4 bases from V and 5 bases from J, leaving 9 bases between. CDR1 and CDR2 from the germline V gene are SQVTM and ANQGSEA.